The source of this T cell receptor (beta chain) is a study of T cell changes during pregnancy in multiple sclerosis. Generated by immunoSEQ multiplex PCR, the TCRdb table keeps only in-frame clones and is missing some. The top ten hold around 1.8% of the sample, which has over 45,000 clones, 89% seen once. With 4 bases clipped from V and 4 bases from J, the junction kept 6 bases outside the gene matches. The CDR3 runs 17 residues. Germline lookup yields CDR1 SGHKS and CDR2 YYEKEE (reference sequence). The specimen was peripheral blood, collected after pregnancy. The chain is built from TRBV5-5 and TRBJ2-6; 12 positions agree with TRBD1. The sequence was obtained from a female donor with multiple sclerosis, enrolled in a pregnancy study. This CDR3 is CASSPGQGAGGANVLTF. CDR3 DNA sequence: TGTGCCAGCAGCCCGGGACAGGGGGCAGGAGGGGCCAACGTCCTGACTTTC.